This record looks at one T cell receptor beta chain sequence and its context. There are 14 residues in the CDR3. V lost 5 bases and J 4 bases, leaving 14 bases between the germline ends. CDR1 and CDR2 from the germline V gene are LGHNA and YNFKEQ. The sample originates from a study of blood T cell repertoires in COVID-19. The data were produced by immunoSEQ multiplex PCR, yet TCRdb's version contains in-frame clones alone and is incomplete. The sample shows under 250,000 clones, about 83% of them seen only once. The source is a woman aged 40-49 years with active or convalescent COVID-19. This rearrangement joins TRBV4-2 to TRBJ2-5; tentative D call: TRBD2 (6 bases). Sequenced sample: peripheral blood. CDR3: CASSSGRAGETQYF. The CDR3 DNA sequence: TGTGCCAGCAGCAGTGGGAGAGCGGGAGAGACCCAGTACTTC.